This TCR beta chain was identified in a study of blood T cell repertoires in COVID-19. Data came from immunoSEQ multiplex PCR; TCRdb stores just in-frame clones and leaves some out. Among approximately 440,000 clones listed, 90% were seen once. V shed 3 bases and J 7 bases; nucleotides not matched to a gene: 15. Germline CDR1 LNHDA, CDR2 SQIVND (reference sequence). The CDR3 sequence is 16 residues long. This clone was seen a handful of times. The TCR sequence derives from a man aged 18 to 35 who had recovered from COVID-19. The rearrangement links TRBV19 to TRBJ2-7; 7 nucleotides align to TRBD1. The sequencing input was PBMCs or T cells enriched from blood (not recorded which). CDR3 in amino acids: CASSMRQGMSSGEQYF. DNA of the CDR3: TGTGCCAGTAGTATGAGACAGGGAATGAGTTCCGGGGAGCAGTACTTC.